These 9 T cell receptor beta chains were all obtained from the same sample, sequenced in a study of post-analysis software for immune sequencing data. The study's findings and limits: Five or six TRBV segments, including TRBV5-6, TRBV5-1 and TRBV20-1, were more frequent in patients than controls.

Unique molecular identifiers were built into the TCR beta cDNA libraries. In TCRdb, the PCR reads were re-called with MiXCR into one record per CDR3 protein. This table has about 460,000 distinct CDR3 sequences, around 40% appearing once. Antigen specificity for these receptors is unknown. Material: blood. The origin of the receptors is a girl under 18 with multiple sclerosis.

In its sample, this clonotype was seen a few times. The chain links TRBV7-9 to TRBJ2-3, with D hard to call. Germline lookup yields CDR1 SEHNR and CDR2 FQNEAQ (reference sequence). The CDR3 totals 14 residues. V shed 2 bases and J shed 2 bases, with 8 bases lying between them. The CDR3 DNA follows: TGTGCCAGCAGCTTATGGCTTCTCACAGATACGCAGTATTTT. Amino acid sequence: CASSLWLLTDTQYF.

The gene calls are TRBV4-1 and TRBJ2-4; 10 nucleotides match TRBD1. J was trimmed by 9 bases and V by 3 bases; bases with no gene match: 11. CDR1 and CDR2 from the germline V gene are MGHRA and YSYEKL. The CDR3 has 16 amino acids. The CDR3 here is CASSQGGGTGEGIQYF. Written as DNA, the CDR3 is TGCGCCAGCAGCCAGGGGGGCGGGACAGGGGAAGGCATTCAGTACTTC.

The DNA of the CDR3 is TGTGCCAGTAGTATCGGACTAGCGGGAGTCGAGCAGTACTTC. It codes for CASSIGLAGVEQYF. This chain connects TRBV19 to TRBJ2-5, with 13 bases lining up with TRBD2. Gene TRBJ2-7 matches the end of the DNA better, so the J call may be wrong. Per germline, CDR1 LNHDA and CDR2 SQIVND (reference sequence). The CDR3 has 14 residues.

The gene calls are TRBV20-1 and TRBJ2-3; D possibly corresponds to TRBD2 (5 bases). V was clipped by 3 bases and J by 2 bases, with 12 bases between them. The CDR3 totals 14 residues. Germline CDR1 reads DFQATT; CDR2 reads SNEGSKA (reference sequence). This chain's CDR3 is CSASRGISTDTQYF. Here the CDR3 DNA reads TGCAGTGCTAGTAGAGGGATTTCCACAGATACGCAGTATTTT.

The chain couples TRBV29-1 to TRBJ2-4, with TRBD2 identical over 13 bases. The J call may be mistaken, given a closer DNA end match to TRBJ2-7. Germline V gene sequence: CDR1 SQVTM, CDR2 ANQGSEA. This CDR3 is 15 amino acids long. This CDR3 is CSVNGLAGDVDEQYF. CDR3 bases: TGCAGCGTCAATGGACTAGCGGGAGACGTAGACGAGCAGTACTTC.

The chain employs TRBV3-1 and TRBJ1-6, with TRBD1 identical over 10 bases. The CDR3 totals 16 residues. V was pared by 4 bases and J by 9 bases, with 9 bases of the junction left unmatched. Germline CDR1 and CDR2: LGHDT and YNNKEL (reference sequence). CDR3: CASSPKTGQGTSPLHF. Here the CDR3 DNA reads TGTGCCAGCAGCCCGAAAACGGGACAGGGGACTTCACCCCTCCACTTT.

The chain carries TRBV2 and TRBJ2-7; D possibly uses TRBD1 or TRBD2 (5 bases each). Germline-derived CDR1 and CDR2 are SNHLY and FYNNEI. The CDR3 has 13 amino acids. V lost 4 bases and J lost 2, with 9 bases in between. CDR3 DNA: TGTGCCAGCAGTGGGGACGTTACCTACGAGCAGTACTTC. Amino acids: CASSGDVTYEQYF.

Points on this clonotype: An end of the junction differs from the germline gene, which may be a read error. The CDR3 bases are TGTGTCAGCAGCTTAGTTACTTCACCCCTCCACTTT. It yields the protein CVSSLVTSPLHF. The genes are TRBV11-2 and TRBJ1-6; no clear D gene. The CDR3 contains 12 residues. CDR1 SGHAT and CDR2 FQNNGV come from the germline V gene.

The rearrangement joins TRBV12-3 or TRBV12-4 to TRBJ1-5; 8 nucleotides agree with TRBD1. The CDR3 is 15 amino acids. Losses at the gene ends were 7 bases for V and 4 bases for J; bases not matched to a gene: 9. DNA of the CDR3: TGTGCCAGCATCCAAGGGACAGGCGCTAATCAGCCCCAGCATTTT. As protein: CASIQGTGANQPQHF.